Listed below are T cell receptor beta chains from one sample, sequenced in a study of T cell responses to AZD1222 COVID-19 vaccine. The protocol was immunoSEQ multiplex PCR, while the TCRdb copy is restricted to in-frame clones and leaves out a portion. The sample lists some 100,000 clones, around 90% occurring once. Sequences were derived from peripheral blood, sampled 28 days after the second AZD1222 dose. The receptors come from an adult who received the AZD1222 COVID-19 vaccine. Both conserved end residues are part of each CDR3. A D gene is named only where the DNA matches it firmly. For some rows the clone size is stated as once, few or many, or as a class when expanded; others skip it.

clone size	V gene	J gene	D gene	CDR3 DNA	CDR3 protein
-	TRBV11-2	TRBJ1-5	-	TGTGCCAGCAGCTTAGAGGGTTACAATCAGCCCCAGCATTTT	CASSLEGYNQPQHF
-	TRBV12-5	TRBJ1-5	-	TGTGCTAGTGGTTTGGAAAGGACTGGGCAGGGAGAAATGAGTCAGCCCCAGCATTTT	CASGLERTGQGEMSQPQHF
-	TRBV15	TRBJ1-1	-	TGTGCCACCAGCACAGCTTCAGTGAACACTGAAGCTTTCTTT	CATSTASVNTEAFF
-	TRBV4-3	TRBJ2-7	-	TGCGCCAGCAGTCGGACCCGCTACGAGCAGTACTTC	CASSRTRYEQYF
-	TRBV30	TRBJ2-7	TRBD2	TGTGCCTGGCCCCGACAGGGGAGTGGACTAGCGGGGGAGACAAGAACCTACGAGCAGTACTTC	CAWPRQGSGLAGETRTYEQYF
-	TRBV19	TRBJ1-2	-	TGTGCCAGTACGGAGACAGAACCTAACTATGGCTACACCTTC	CASTETEPNYGYTF
few	TRBV19	TRBJ2-7	-	TGTGCCAGTAGTACGTTGGACAGCATTCATTCCTACGAGCAGTACTTC	CASSTLDSIHSYEQYF
-	TRBV30	TRBJ1-3	-	TGTGCCTGGAGTGTCCTCAGGGTGCTAACTGGAAACACCATATATTTT	CAWSVLRVLTGNTIYF
few	TRBV4-1	TRBJ1-5	-	TGCGCCAGCAGCCAAGAGTGGGAGAGCAATCAGCCCCAGCATTTT	CASSQEWESNQPQHF
-	TRBV7-9	TRBJ2-1	TRBD2	TGTGCCAGCAGCCCAACTAGCGGCTCCTACAATGAGCAGTTCTTC	CASSPTSGSYNEQFF
once	TRBV19	TRBJ2-5	-	TGTGCCAGTAGTATAAACAGGGTCGAGACCCAGTACTTC	CASSINRVETQYF
-	TRBV28	TRBJ1-1	-	TGTGCCAGCACCAATCATGGGAGTGGGGGTGAAGCTTTCTTT	CASTNHGSGGEAFF
-	TRBV7-6	TRBJ2-1	-	TGTGCCAGCAGCTTAGTAAGACAGAGTGAGCAGTTCTTC	CASSLVRQSEQFF
-	TRBV12-2	TRBJ1-1	-	TGTGCAAGTCGCTCCCTGGACAGGGGGAACACTGAAGCTTTCTTT	CASRSLDRGNTEAFF
-	TRBV6-2/TRBV6-3	TRBJ1-1	-	TGTGCCAGCAGTTACTCGATAGGGAGGGACACTGAAGCTTTCTTT	CASSYSIGRDTEAFF
few	TRBV27	TRBJ2-7	-	TGTGCCAGCAGCTCCGCCTACGAGCAGTACTTC	CASSSAYEQYF
-	TRBV30	TRBJ2-2	TRBD2	TGTGCCTGGAGGACTAGCGGGGTTGTCGGGGAGCTGTTTTTT	CAWRTSGVVGELFF
-	TRBV30	TRBJ1-4	-	TGTGCCTGGAGTGACGGGTCCGAGGGAAAACTGTTTTTT	CAWSDGSEGKLFF
-	TRBV11-1	TRBJ1-1	TRBD1	TGTGCCAGCAGCTTATCCGCGACAGGGATGAACACTGAAGCTTTCTTT	CASSLSATGMNTEAFF
-	TRBV13	TRBJ1-1	-	TGTGCCAGCAGCCTGAACACTGAAGCTTTCTTT	CASSLNTEAFF
-	TRBV5-1	TRBJ1-5	TRBD1	TGCGCCAGCAGCATACGGGACAGGGGGCCTCTTAATCAGCCCCAGCATTTT	CASSIRDRGPLNQPQHF
-	TRBV30	TRBJ1-2	-	TGTGCCTGGATTGAGCAACCCTATGGCTACACCTTC	CAWIEQPYGYTF
-	TRBV2	TRBJ2-3	TRBD2	TGTGCCAGCAGCCTAGCGGGGGCCCGCACAGATACGCAGTATTTT	CASSLAGARTDTQYF
once	TRBV18	TRBJ1-5	TRBD1	TGTGCCAGCTCACCAGGACAGGGGGTCGGTCAGCCCCAGCATTTT	CASSPGQGVGQPQHF
-	TRBV19	TRBJ1-5	TRBD1	TGTGCCAGTAGTACAGGGGGGGGCTATAATCAGCCCCAGCATTTT	CASSTGGGYNQPQHF
-	TRBV5-1	TRBJ1-4	-	TGCGCCAGCCACAGGGAGGGCACTAATGAAAAACTGTTTTTT	CASHREGTNEKLFF
-	TRBV9	TRBJ1-1	-	TGTGCCAGCAGCGTCGGGGGCGCGGGGGCTGAAGCTTTCTTT	CASSVGGAGAEAFF
-	TRBV24-1	TRBJ1-5	-	TGTGCCACCAGTGCCCTGGACAGATACAGCAATCAGCCCCAGCATTTT	CATSALDRYSNQPQHF
once	TRBV28	TRBJ2-7	TRBD2	TGTGCCAGCAGTTTATGGGTAGCGGGAGAAACCTACGAGCAGTACTTC	CASSLWVAGETYEQYF